The present T cell receptor beta chain was sequenced within a study of T-cell reconstitution after alpha-beta-depleted transplantation in children. TCRbeta library construction was performed incorporating unique molecular identifiers. TCRdb reanalysed the PCR reads using MiXCR and keeps one entry per CDR3 protein. Of about 640,000 distinct CDR3 sequences listed, roughly 15% are singletons. The V gene's germline CDR1 is SEHNR and CDR2 FQNEAQ (reference sequence). V lost 0 bases and J lost 8, with 13 bases in between. This CDR3 is 14 amino acids long. V gene TRBV7-9 combines with J gene TRBJ1-2, with D unresolved. The TCR originated in a human donor who donated a stem cell graft to a child with acute myeloid leukemia. The sequences come from PBMCs from the stem cell graft donor, collected from the stem cell graft. The CDR3 spells CASSLAEVHGGYTF. The CDR3 nucleotides read TGTGCCAGCAGCTTAGCCGAGGTCCATGGGGGCTACACCTTC.